Listed below are T cell receptor beta chains from one sample, sequenced in a study of blood T cell repertoires in COVID-19. TCRdb's table, derived via immunoSEQ multiplex PCR, lists solely in-frame clones and lacks some. Among around 230,000 clones, about 88% were seen once, and the ten largest hold roughly 0.7%. The sequencing input was peripheral blood. The receptors come from a man aged 40-49 years with acute or convalescent COVID-19. Both conserved end residues are part of each CDR3. D genes are given only for firm matches. Where a row states a size, it is once, few, many or the class of an expanded clone; other rows omit it.

j_call: TRBJ1-4; v_call: TRBV4-1; clone_size: NA; d_call: NA; cdr3_aa: CASSPTRTHEKLFF; cdr3_nt: TGCGCCAGCAGCCCGACGCGGACACACGAAAAACTGTTTTTT
j_call: TRBJ2-7; v_call: TRBV2; clone_size: once; d_call: NA; cdr3_aa: CAVPGAYEQYF; cdr3_nt: TGTGCCGTCCCGGGGGCCTACGAGCAGTACTTC
j_call: TRBJ1-1; v_call: TRBV18; clone_size: once; d_call: TRBD1; cdr3_aa: CASSPQPGTGITEAFF; cdr3_nt: TGTGCCAGCTCACCTCAGCCCGGGACAGGGATCACTGAAGCTTTCTTT
j_call: TRBJ1-4; v_call: TRBV5-6; clone_size: NA; d_call: TRBD1; cdr3_aa: CASSPTGVEKLFF; cdr3_nt: TGTGCCAGCAGCCCCACAGGGGTTGAAAAACTGTTTTTT
j_call: TRBJ1-1; v_call: TRBV5-5; clone_size: NA; d_call: NA; cdr3_aa: CASSHWSQAETFF; cdr3_nt: TGTGCCAGCAGTCACTGGTCACAGGCGGAGACTTTCTTT
j_call: TRBJ1-5; v_call: TRBV15; clone_size: NA; d_call: TRBD1; cdr3_aa: CATSRDRVGTGGNQPQHF; cdr3_nt: TGTGCCACCAGCAGAGATAGAGTGGGGACAGGGGGCAATCAGCCCCAGCATTTT
j_call: TRBJ2-7; v_call: TRBV2; clone_size: NA; d_call: TRBD2; cdr3_aa: CASSDSGGAYEQYF; cdr3_nt: TGTGCCAGCAGTGATAGCGGGGGGGCCTACGAGCAGTACTTC
j_call: TRBJ2-7; v_call: TRBV6-2/TRBV6-3; clone_size: once; d_call: NA; cdr3_aa: CASSPQVPAGNEQYF; cdr3_nt: TGTGCCAGCAGTCCCCAGGTTCCAGCAGGAAACGAGCAGTACTTC
j_call: TRBJ2-3; v_call: TRBV9; clone_size: NA; d_call: TRBD2; cdr3_aa: CASSPREALATHTQYF; cdr3_nt: TGTGCCAGCAGCCCGCGGGAGGCACTAGCGACCCATACGCAGTATTTT
j_call: TRBJ2-1; v_call: TRBV27; clone_size: once; d_call: NA; cdr3_aa: CASSTGLLYNEQFF; cdr3_nt: TGTGCCAGCAGCACGGGACTCCTCTACAATGAGCAGTTCTTC
j_call: TRBJ1-2; v_call: TRBV9; clone_size: NA; d_call: NA; cdr3_aa: CASSVVGGSYGYTF; cdr3_nt: TGTGCCAGCAGCGTAGTTGGGGGGAGCTATGGCTACACCTTC
j_call: TRBJ2-3; v_call: TRBV14; clone_size: NA; d_call: NA; cdr3_aa: CASSQGLKRTDTQYF; cdr3_nt: TGTGCCAGCAGCCAAGGACTTAAACGCACAGATACGCAGTATTTT
j_call: TRBJ2-3; v_call: TRBV11-2; clone_size: NA; d_call: TRBD2; cdr3_aa: CASTGWKRGGTDTQYF; cdr3_nt: TGTGCCAGCACTGGGTGGAAGCGGGGTGGCACAGATACGCAGTATTTT
j_call: TRBJ2-7; v_call: TRBV21-1; clone_size: NA; d_call: NA; cdr3_aa: CASRAPRGSYEQYF; cdr3_nt: TGTGCCAGCAGAGCTCCTAGGGGATCCTACGAGCAGTACTTC
j_call: TRBJ2-7; v_call: TRBV7-2; clone_size: NA; d_call: TRBD2; cdr3_aa: CASSLVGEGSYEQYF; cdr3_nt: TGTGCCAGCAGCTTAGTCGGGGAGGGCTCCTACGAGCAGTACTTC
j_call: TRBJ2-2; v_call: TRBV5-1; clone_size: NA; d_call: NA; cdr3_aa: CASSPGTPYTGELFF; cdr3_nt: TGCGCCAGCAGCCCCGGGACACCTTATACCGGGGAGCTGTTTTTT
j_call: TRBJ2-2; v_call: TRBV11-2; clone_size: NA; d_call: NA; cdr3_aa: CASSFGGTGELFF; cdr3_nt: TGTGCCAGCAGCTTCGGTGGTACCGGGGAGCTGTTTTTT
j_call: TRBJ2-3; v_call: TRBV11-2; clone_size: NA; d_call: NA; cdr3_aa: CASSPRPGYTQYF; cdr3_nt: TGTGCCAGCAGCCCCCGCCCGGGATATACGCAGTATTTT
j_call: TRBJ1-2; v_call: TRBV7-2; clone_size: NA; d_call: NA; cdr3_aa: CASSPREGPWGYTF; cdr3_nt: TGTGCCAGCAGCCCCAGGGAGGGGCCTTGGGGCTACACCTTC
j_call: TRBJ1-3; v_call: TRBV10-3; clone_size: NA; d_call: NA; cdr3_aa: CAIYDRLGRNTIYF; cdr3_nt: TGTGCCATCTACGACAGGTTAGGGAGAAACACCATATATTTT
j_call: TRBJ1-6; v_call: TRBV19; clone_size: NA; d_call: NA; cdr3_aa: CASSIERVANSPLHF; cdr3_nt: TGTGCCAGTAGTATAGAGAGGGTGGCTAATTCACCCCTCCACTTT
j_call: TRBJ1-1; v_call: TRBV19; clone_size: NA; d_call: NA; cdr3_aa: CASRRGTEAFF; cdr3_nt: TGTGCCAGTAGAAGGGGCACTGAAGCTTTCTTT
j_call: TRBJ2-6; v_call: TRBV18; clone_size: NA; d_call: TRBD1; cdr3_aa: CASSPDRGVGANVLTF; cdr3_nt: TGTGCCAGCTCACCAGACAGGGGGGTTGGGGCCAACGTCCTGACTTTC
j_call: TRBJ2-5; v_call: TRBV2; clone_size: NA; d_call: TRBD2; cdr3_aa: CASSEGIAGGPGETQYF; cdr3_nt: TGTGCCAGCAGTGAAGGGATAGCGGGGGGGCCTGGGGAGACCCAGTACTTC
j_call: TRBJ1-1; v_call: TRBV5-1; clone_size: NA; d_call: NA; cdr3_aa: CASSPGGLRGTEAFF; cdr3_nt: TGCGCCAGCAGCCCGGGAGGTTTAAGGGGCACTGAAGCTTTCTTT
j_call: TRBJ2-7; v_call: TRBV4-2; clone_size: NA; d_call: NA; cdr3_aa: CASSHPRPTSIRGLYEQYF; cdr3_nt: TGTGCCAGCAGCCACCCTCGGCCTACTTCCATTCGAGGGCTGTACGAGCAGTACTTC
j_call: TRBJ1-1; v_call: TRBV6-6; clone_size: NA; d_call: NA; cdr3_aa: CASSYSIEVNTEAFF; cdr3_nt: TGTGCCAGCAGTTACTCGATAGAGGTGAACACTGAAGCTTTCTTT
j_call: TRBJ2-3; v_call: TRBV3-1/TRBV3-2; clone_size: NA; d_call: NA; cdr3_aa: CASSQAQASTDTQYF; cdr3_nt: TGTGCCAGCAGCCAAGCGCAGGCTAGCACAGATACGCAGTATTTT
j_call: TRBJ2-7; v_call: TRBV6-5; clone_size: NA; d_call: TRBD1; cdr3_aa: CATAGQEAYEQYF; cdr3_nt: TGTGCCACCGCGGGACAGGAAGCCTACGAGCAGTACTTC
j_call: TRBJ1-1; v_call: TRBV10-3; clone_size: NA; d_call: NA; cdr3_aa: CAIRPGEGLPNTEAFF; cdr3_nt: TGTGCCATCAGACCTGGGGAGGGGCTACCGAACACTGAAGCTTTCTTT
j_call: TRBJ1-2; v_call: TRBV19; clone_size: once; d_call: NA; cdr3_aa: CASSIVEGARAGYTF; cdr3_nt: TGTGCCAGTAGTATAGTGGAAGGGGCCCGCGCGGGCTACACCTTC
j_call: TRBJ1-5; v_call: TRBV19; clone_size: NA; d_call: NA; cdr3_aa: CASSIHPEPLWASINQPQHF; cdr3_nt: TGTGCCAGTAGTATCCACCCAGAACCCCTTTGGGCCTCCATTAATCAGCCCCAGCATTTT
j_call: TRBJ1-3; v_call: TRBV28; clone_size: many; d_call: NA; cdr3_aa: CASSLLQGNTIYF; cdr3_nt: TGTGCCAGCAGTTTACTACAGGGAAACACCATATATTTT
j_call: TRBJ2-5; v_call: TRBV27; clone_size: NA; d_call: TRBD2; cdr3_aa: CASSYLAGGETQYF; cdr3_nt: TGTGCCAGCAGTTATCTAGCGGGAGGGGAGACCCAGTACTTC
j_call: TRBJ2-7; v_call: TRBV4-1; clone_size: NA; d_call: TRBD1; cdr3_aa: CASSQEHRGNYEQYF; cdr3_nt: TGCGCCAGCAGCCAAGAGCACAGGGGGAACTACGAGCAGTACTTC
j_call: TRBJ2-7; v_call: TRBV7-2; clone_size: NA; d_call: TRBD2; cdr3_aa: CASSLGSSGGAYEQYF; cdr3_nt: TGTGCCAGCAGCTTAGGCTCTAGCGGGGGGGCCTACGAGCAGTACTTC
j_call: TRBJ2-7; v_call: TRBV21-1; clone_size: NA; d_call: NA; cdr3_aa: CASSKYRVGSYEQYF; cdr3_nt: TGTGCCAGCAGCAAGTACAGGGTAGGCTCCTACGAGCAGTACTTC
j_call: TRBJ2-5; v_call: TRBV7-8; clone_size: NA; d_call: TRBD1; cdr3_aa: CASKLTGVETQYF; cdr3_nt: TGTGCCAGCAAGTTGACAGGGGTCGAGACCCAGTACTTC
j_call: TRBJ1-2; v_call: TRBV10-3; clone_size: few; d_call: NA; cdr3_aa: CAIRSQGGYGYTF; cdr3_nt: TGTGCCATCAGGTCACAGGGTGGCTATGGCTACACCTTC
j_call: TRBJ1-2; v_call: TRBV7-2; clone_size: NA; d_call: TRBD1; cdr3_aa: CASSVGTGYGYTF; cdr3_nt: TGTGCCAGCAGCGTCGGGACAGGGTATGGCTACACCTTC
j_call: TRBJ2-3; v_call: TRBV27; clone_size: NA; d_call: NA; cdr3_aa: CASRRDIPRGDTQYF; cdr3_nt: TGTGCCAGCAGACGGGACATCCCCAGGGGAGATACGCAGTATTTT
j_call: TRBJ1-4; v_call: TRBV7-2; clone_size: NA; d_call: TRBD1; cdr3_aa: CASSLVAGGEKLFF; cdr3_nt: TGTGCCAGCAGCTTAGTGGCAGGGGGGGAAAAACTGTTTTTT
j_call: TRBJ2-7; v_call: TRBV5-1; clone_size: NA; d_call: TRBD2; cdr3_aa: CASSLGLANEQYF; cdr3_nt: TGCGCCAGCAGCTTGGGACTAGCAAACGAGCAGTACTTC
j_call: TRBJ2-3; v_call: TRBV7-2; clone_size: NA; d_call: NA; cdr3_aa: CASSSLSFEPDTQYF; cdr3_nt: TGTGCCAGCAGCTCTCTATCCTTTGAACCAGATACGCAGTATTTT
j_call: TRBJ1-1; v_call: TRBV4-3; clone_size: NA; d_call: TRBD1; cdr3_aa: CASSQRGQGGGTFF; cdr3_nt: TGCGCCAGCAGCCAAAGAGGACAGGGCGGCGGAACTTTCTTT
j_call: TRBJ2-7; v_call: TRBV19; clone_size: NA; d_call: TRBD1; cdr3_aa: CASSTTGGVYEQYF; cdr3_nt: TGTGCCAGTAGTACGACAGGGGGAGTGTACGAGCAGTACTTC
j_call: TRBJ2-7; v_call: TRBV18; clone_size: NA; d_call: NA; cdr3_aa: CASSPGRTYEQYF; cdr3_nt: TGTGCCAGCTCACCAGGCAGAACCTACGAGCAGTACTTC
j_call: TRBJ2-1; v_call: TRBV6-6; clone_size: NA; d_call: TRBD1; cdr3_aa: CANSPGTGSFSEQFF; cdr3_nt: TGTGCCAACTCACCCGGGACAGGGAGTTTCAGTGAGCAGTTCTTC
j_call: TRBJ1-4; v_call: TRBV5-1; clone_size: NA; d_call: NA; cdr3_aa: CASSLEVAGINEKLFF; cdr3_nt: TGCGCCAGCAGCTTGGAGGTAGCGGGGATTAATGAAAAACTGTTTTTT